This T cell receptor beta chain came from a study of T cells after yellow fever vaccination. About this clonotype: Its antigen is still unknown.

General study points: The study re-detected most primary-vaccination clones after the booster (about 95% CD4, roughly 88% CD8). The study noted that FACS-sorted repertoires could contain abundant clonotypes contaminating from the bulk population.

MiXCR, applied by TCRdb to the 5' RACE reads, yields one record per CDR3 protein. The sample yields 450,000 to 650,000 distinct CDR3 sequences, 21% seen once. The CDR3 consists of 13 residues. From germline, CDR1 is SGHTA and CDR2 FQGNSA. V was shortened by 7 bases and J by 5 bases, with 14 bases between the two germline ends. This specimen consisted of PBMCs, obtained 21 days after the first yellow fever vaccination. The clonotype was recovered from a man between 18 and 29 years old who received the YFV17D yellow fever vaccine. V and J are TRBV7-2 and TRBJ2-5; no clear D gene. The CDR3 region has the DNA TGTGCCAGCACTATCGAGGCTGGGGAGACCCAGTACTTC. Encoded protein: CASTIEAGETQYF.